This entry features one T cell receptor beta chain sequence. This sample is part of a study of post-analysis software for immune sequencing data. Across the study: The courses of disease that were included comprised relapsing-remitting, secondary progressive and progressive-relapsing multiple sclerosis.

Carried by the TCR beta cDNA libraries were unique molecular identifiers. TCRdb reprocessed the PCR reads with MiXCR, giving one entry per CDR3 protein. The repertoire consists of more than 500,000 distinct CDR3 sequences, with around a third occurring once and the leading ten covering around 5.9%. The source is a girl aged 2 to 17 with multiple sclerosis. Sequenced sample: blood.

The CDR3 DNA reads as TGCAGTGCTAAACTAGCCACTGAGCAGTTCTTC. Translated: CSAKLATEQFF. The V and J genes are TRBV20-1 and TRBJ2-1; perhaps TRBD2 as D (6 bases). The length of the CDR3 is 11 residues. V was shortened by 4 bases and J by 9 bases, with 10 bases between the two germline ends. The V gene's germline CDR1 is DFQATT and CDR2 SNEGSKA (reference sequence).